Following are 11 T cell receptor beta chains from one sample sequenced in a study of Ad26.COV2.S vaccination and SARS-CoV-2 variants. Using immunoSEQ multiplex PCR, the repertoire was profiled, and TCRdb retains in-frame clones only, with some absent. The data show around 320,000 clones, around 86% seen once. The treatment was: around 19 received Ad26.COV2.S at low or high dose, single or two shots; several received placebo; per-sample allocation not given. Samples came from day 63 after the first vaccine or placebo injection. This specimen consisted of peripheral blood, obtained in a trial of Ad26.COV2.S vaccine versus placebo. These receptors came from a person between 18 and 65 years old who received the Ad26.COV2.S COVID-19 vaccine or a placebo.

This chain connects TRBV9 to TRBJ2-1; tentatively, D is TRBD1 (5 bases). Trimming pared 4 bases from V and 0 bases from J, leaving 11 bases between. Germline V gene sequence: CDR1 SGDLS, CDR2 YYNGEE. CDR3 length equals 15 residues. CDR3 region: CASSQSQVSYNEQFF. As DNA, the CDR3 is TGTGCCAGCAGCCAATCACAGGTCTCCTACAATGAGCAGTTCTTC.

The chain combines TRBV11-3 with TRBJ2-3; D gene ambiguous. The V and J ends lost 1 base and 4 bases respectively, with 6 bases between them. Germline loops: CDR1 SGHNT, CDR2 YENEEA. This CDR3 has 13 residues. CDR3 protein: CASSLGAADTQYF. In DNA, the CDR3 is TGTGCCAGCAGCTTAGGGGCAGCAGATACGCAGTATTTT.

The rearrangement uses TRBV19 and TRBJ1-2, with D unresolved. The germline V and J ends were trimmed by 3 bases and 0 bases, with 8 bases remaining between them. The CDR3 is made up of 14 amino acids. The germline gives CDR1 LNHDA, CDR2 SQIVND (reference sequence). The CDR3 DNA follows: TGTGCCAGTAGTATGGGTTCAGCTAACTATGGCTACACCTTC. It is translated as CASSMGSANYGYTF.

The chain couples TRBV19 to TRBJ2-2; D possibly matches TRBD1 or TRBD2 (5 bases each). Germline loops: CDR1 LNHDA, CDR2 SQIVND (reference sequence). The CDR3 length is 15 residues. Trimming took off 6 bases at V and 5 bases at J, with 16 bases between the two ends. The CDR3 DNA is TGTGCCAGTAGGGCTCCGGGACGTAGTACCGGGGAGCTGTTTTTT. It yields the protein CASRAPGRSTGELFF.

The V gene is TRBV4-3, the J gene TRBJ1-2, with D possibly being TRBD1 (6 bases). This CDR3 spans 16 amino acids. The V and J ends lost 4 bases and 1 base respectively, with 16 bases between them. Germline CDR1 LGHNA, CDR2 YSLEER. Here the CDR3 DNA reads TGCGCCAGCAGCCGAAGCGAGGGGGGTGTTAACTATGGCTACACCTTC. It is translated as CASSRSEGGVNYGYTF.

The rearrangement uses TRBV9 and TRBJ1-1; D might be TRBD1 (6 bases). The CDR3 contains 13 residues. Germline V gene lookup returns CDR1 SGDLS and CDR2 YYNGEE. The V end lost 0 bases, the J end lost 7 bases, and 10 bases lay between the germline ends. The chain's CDR3 is CASSVVGGREAFF. In DNA form, the CDR3 reads TGTGCCAGCAGCGTAGTTGGGGGGCGTGAAGCTTTCTTT.

The rearrangement joins TRBV6-1 to TRBJ1-4, with 9 bases identical to TRBD1. CDR1 is MNHNS, CDR2 SASEGT, per germline. This CDR3 spans 17 amino acids. The J segment lost 2 bases and the V segment lost 3 bases, leaving 7 bases of the junction unmatched. The CDR3 sequence is CASSDLPQGATNEKLFF. Here the CDR3 DNA reads TGTGCCAGCAGTGACCTTCCACAGGGGGCGACTAATGAAAAACTGTTTTTT.

The chain has TRBV6-5 and TRBJ1-3, with D perhaps TRBD1 (5 bases). CDR1 is MNHEY, CDR2 SVGAGI, per germline. Trimming pared 10 bases from V and 4 bases from J, leaving 17 bases between. This CDR3 is built from 14 residues. The CDR3 protein is CATQRGGRGNTIYF. The CDR3 nucleotides are TGTGCCACTCAACGGGGGGGGAGAGGAAACACCATATATTTT.

The genes are TRBV4-2 and TRBJ1-4, with D hard to call. CDR1 and CDR2 from the germline V gene are LGHNA and YNFKEQ. The CDR3 spans 12 residues. V was shortened by 1 base and J by 5 bases, with 2 bases between the two germline ends. CDR3 protein: CASSQGNEKLFF. Here the CDR3 DNA reads TGTGCCAGCAGCCAAGGGAATGAAAAACTGTTTTTT.

The chain is built from TRBV27 and TRBJ1-1; 7 bases match TRBD1. CDR3 length: 14 amino acids. J was trimmed by 5 bases and V by 3 bases; bases with no gene match: 6. Germline-derived CDR1 and CDR2 are MNHEY and SMNVEV (reference sequence). The CDR3 DNA sequence: TGTGCCAGCAGTTTGCGCAGGGGGGGGACTGAAGCTTTCTTT. This translates into CASSLRRGGTEAFF.

This chain uses TRBV5-1 with TRBJ2-1, with 15 bases that match TRBD2. V trimming: 4 bases; J trimming: 0 bases; junction bases outside the gene matches: 8. The CDR3 consists of 19 residues. CDR1 is SGHRS and CDR2 is YFSETQ in the germline V gene. CDR3 loop: CASSLRTSGGVSSYNEQFF. The CDR3 nucleotides read TGCGCCAGCAGCCTACGGACTAGCGGGGGGGTTTCCTCCTACAATGAGCAGTTCTTC.